One and the same sample provided the 7 T cell receptor beta chains below, sequenced in a study of T-cell reconstitution after alpha-beta-depleted transplantation in children. The authors prepared the TCRbeta library with unique molecular identifiers. Each CDR3 protein is one row after TCRdb ran MiXCR on the PCR reads. There are a few hundred thousand distinct CDR3 sequences in the sample; approximately 10% occur only once, and 2.4% lies in the top ten. This material consisted of PBMCs from the stem cell graft donor, taken from the stem cell graft. The receptor source for this set is a human donor who donated a stem cell graft to a child with acute lymphoblastic leukemia.

The chain joins TRBV4-1 to TRBJ2-1; TRBD2 matches at 11 bases. CDR3 length: 18 amino acids. V shed 4 bases, J shed 7 bases, and the junction held 15 bases outside the gene matches. The germline V gene encodes CDR1 MGHRA and CDR2 YSYEKL. CDR3 region: CASSLEALAGGTWNEQFF. In DNA form, the CDR3 reads TGCGCCAGCAGCCTAGAGGCCCTAGCGGGAGGAACGTGGAATGAGCAGTTCTTC.

This clonotype has ten or more counts. The chain uses TRBV7-6 and TRBJ2-4, with 10 bases fitting TRBD1. Germline V gene sequence: CDR1 SGHVS, CDR2 FNYEAQ. V shed 3 bases, J shed 1 base, and the junction held 9 bases outside the gene matches. The CDR3 loop spans 18 amino acids. In DNA, the CDR3 is TGTGCCAGCAGCTTCCCCGACAGGGGGCCTATGGCCAAAAACATTCAGTACTTC. Translation: CASSFPDRGPMAKNIQYF.

This rearrangement joins TRBV12-3 or TRBV12-4 to TRBJ2-5, with D possibly TRBD2 on 6 matching bases. The CDR3 sequence is 15 residues long. V was clipped by 7 bases and J by 1 base, with 16 bases between them. CDR3 amino acids: CASTRGTSTQETQYF. CDR3 nucleotides: TGTGCCAGCACCCGGGGGACTTCCACCCAAGAGACCCAGTACTTC.

This clonotype was detected only a few times. DNA of the CDR3: TGTGCCATCAGTTTAGACAGCATGACTACCTACGAGCAGTACTTC. It is translated as CAISLDSMTTYEQYF. The chain couples TRBV10-3 to TRBJ2-7; D might be TRBD1 or TRBD2, each matching 5 bases. Deletions cut 5 bases from V and 2 bases from J, with 16 bases between. Per the germline V gene, CDR1 is ENHRY and CDR2 is SYGVKD. The CDR3 is 15 amino acids.

The rearrangement links TRBV20-1 to TRBJ2-7; no clear D. Between the trimmed V and J ends, which lost 7 bases and 2 bases, there was a span of 18 bases. The V gene's germline CDR1 is DFQATT and CDR2 SNEGSKA (reference sequence). This CDR3 comprises 14 residues. The chain's CDR3 is CSVPYQPGPYEQYF. DNA of the CDR3: TGCAGTGTCCCGTACCAGCCCGGGCCCTACGAGCAGTACTTC.

V and J are TRBV28 and TRBJ2-1; 8 bases agree with TRBD2. The CDR3 totals 16 residues. Trimming cost V 1 base and J 1 base; bases outside gene matches: 3. CDR1 is MDHEN and CDR2 is SYDVKM in the germline V gene. CDR3: CASSLSLAGSYNEQFF. The CDR3 DNA follows: TGTGCCAGCAGTTTATCTTTAGCGGGGTCCTACAATGAGCAGTTCTTC.

CDR3 region: CASSITGGTYNEQFF. The CDR3 DNA follows: TGTGCCAGCAGCATCACAGGGGGAACCTACAATGAGCAGTTCTTC. V usage is TRBV27 and J usage is TRBJ2-1; 8 nucleotides agree with TRBD1. Unmatched junction bases numbered 6, after V lost 6 bases and J lost 2 bases. The CDR3 sequence is 15 residues long. Germline loops: CDR1 MNHEY, CDR2 SMNVEV (reference sequence).